Below, one T cell receptor (beta chain) is given with its context. These data originate in a study of blood T cell repertoires in COVID-19. The CDR3 runs 16 residues. Germline CDR1 reads SNHLY; CDR2 reads FYNNEI. V dropped 5 bases and J dropped 0; count of bases not matched to a gene: 3. The table came from immunoSEQ multiplex PCR; TCRdb's copy has only in-frame clones and leaves some out. The sample carries some 310,000 clones, 87% recorded once. The origin of this receptor is a man aged 45 to 65 with active or convalescent COVID-19. This rearrangement joins TRBV2 to TRBJ1-5; 11 bases map to TRBD1. Sample: peripheral blood. For the CDR3, the DNA is TGTGCCAGCAGTTGGACAGGGGGCAATAGCAATCAGCCCCAGCATTTT. The encoded protein is CASSWTGGNSNQPQHF.